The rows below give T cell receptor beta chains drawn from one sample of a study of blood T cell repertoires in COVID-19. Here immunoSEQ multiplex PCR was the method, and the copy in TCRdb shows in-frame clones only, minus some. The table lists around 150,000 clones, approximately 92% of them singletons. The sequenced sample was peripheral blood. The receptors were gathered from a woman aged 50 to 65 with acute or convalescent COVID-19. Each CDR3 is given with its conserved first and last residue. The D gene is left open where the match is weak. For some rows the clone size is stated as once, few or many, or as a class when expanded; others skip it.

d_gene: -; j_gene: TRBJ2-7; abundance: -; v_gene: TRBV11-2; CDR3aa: CASSSYLVLGDYEQYF; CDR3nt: TGTGCCAGCAGCTCATACTTGGTGTTGGGCGACTACGAGCAGTACTTC
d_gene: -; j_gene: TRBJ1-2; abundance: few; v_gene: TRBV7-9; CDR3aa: CASSLALNYGYTF; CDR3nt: TGTGCCAGCAGCTTAGCACTCAACTATGGCTACACCTTC
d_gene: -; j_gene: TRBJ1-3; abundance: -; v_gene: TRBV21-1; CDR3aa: CASSSRQGGDRNTIYF; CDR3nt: TGTGCCAGCAGCTCCCGTCAGGGAGGGGACAGAAACACCATATATTTT
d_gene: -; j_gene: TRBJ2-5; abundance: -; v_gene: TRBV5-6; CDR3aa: CASSGGWSGSQETQYF; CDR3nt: TGTGCCAGCAGCGGGGGCTGGAGCGGATCACAAGAGACCCAGTACTTC
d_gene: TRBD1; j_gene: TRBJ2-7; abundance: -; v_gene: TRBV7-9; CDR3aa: CASSSRGDRVDEQYF; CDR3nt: TGTGCCAGCAGCTCTCGAGGGGACAGGGTGGACGAGCAGTACTTC
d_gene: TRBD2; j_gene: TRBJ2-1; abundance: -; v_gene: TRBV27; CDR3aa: CASSLYGLADNGQFF; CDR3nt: TGTGCCAGCAGTTTATATGGGCTAGCGGACAATGGGCAGTTCTTC
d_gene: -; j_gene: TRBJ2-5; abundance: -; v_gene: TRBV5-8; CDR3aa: CASTRLGLETQYF; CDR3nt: TGTGCCAGCACCCGGTTGGGGCTAGAGACCCAGTACTTC
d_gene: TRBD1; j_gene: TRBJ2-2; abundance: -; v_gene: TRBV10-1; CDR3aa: CASSDVTGVRGTGELFF; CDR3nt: TGCGCCAGCAGTGACGTGACAGGGGTTAGGGGCACCGGGGAGCTGTTTTTT
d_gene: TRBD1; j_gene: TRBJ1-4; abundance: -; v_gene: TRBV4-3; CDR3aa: CASSQGQPPATNEKLFF; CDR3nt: TGCGCCAGCAGCCAGGGACAGCCCCCTGCAACTAATGAAAAACTGTTTTTT
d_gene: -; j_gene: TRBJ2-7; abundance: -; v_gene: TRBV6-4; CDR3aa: CASSDFRVRGHEQYF; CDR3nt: TGTGCCAGCAGTGACTTTCGGGTACGAGGCCACGAGCAGTACTTC
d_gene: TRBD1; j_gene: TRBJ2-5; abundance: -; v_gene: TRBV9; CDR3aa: CASSVGDRRRETQYF; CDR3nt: TGTGCCAGCAGCGTAGGGGACAGGCGTCGCGAGACCCAGTACTTC
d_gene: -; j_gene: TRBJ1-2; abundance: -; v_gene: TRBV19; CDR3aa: CASRLGPYGYTF; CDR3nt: TGTGCCAGTAGATTGGGGCCCTATGGCTACACCTTC
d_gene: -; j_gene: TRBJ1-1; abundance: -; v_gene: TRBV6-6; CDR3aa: CASSPDRGSAFF; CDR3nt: TGTGCCAGCAGTCCGGACAGAGGGTCAGCTTTCTTT
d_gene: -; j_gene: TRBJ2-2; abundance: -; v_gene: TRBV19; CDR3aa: CASSIAGELFF; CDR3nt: TGTGCCAGTAGTATCGCCGGGGAGCTGTTTTTT
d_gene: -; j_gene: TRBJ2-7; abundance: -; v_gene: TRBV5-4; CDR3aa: CASSWGVSLYEQYF; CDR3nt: TGTGCCAGCAGCTGGGGGGTTTCTCTTTACGAGCAGTACTTC
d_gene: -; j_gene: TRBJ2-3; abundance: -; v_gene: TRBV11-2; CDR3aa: CASSYRSTSTDTQYF; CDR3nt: TGTGCCAGCAGCTACAGGTCTACTAGCACAGATACGCAGTATTTT
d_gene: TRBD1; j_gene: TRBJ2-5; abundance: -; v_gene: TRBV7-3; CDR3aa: CASSQGQGPQETQYF; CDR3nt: TGTGCCAGCAGCCAAGGACAGGGCCCCCAAGAGACCCAGTACTTC
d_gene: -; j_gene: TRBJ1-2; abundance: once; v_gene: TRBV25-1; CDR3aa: CASSAPAGPHYGYTF; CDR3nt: TGTGCCAGCAGTGCCCCGGCAGGGCCTCACTATGGCTACACCTTC
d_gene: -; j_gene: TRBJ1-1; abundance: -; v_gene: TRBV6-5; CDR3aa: CASSWRGSNTEAFF; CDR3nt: TGTGCCAGCAGTTGGAGGGGTTCGAACACTGAAGCTTTCTTT
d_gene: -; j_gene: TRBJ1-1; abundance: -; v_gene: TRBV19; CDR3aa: CASSIVSNTEAFF; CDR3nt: TGTGCCAGTAGTATTGTCTCGAACACTGAAGCTTTCTTT
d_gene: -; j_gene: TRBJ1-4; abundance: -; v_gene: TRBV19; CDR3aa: CASMGLTATNEKLFF; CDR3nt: TGTGCCAGTATGGGCCTGACAGCAACTAATGAAAAACTGTTTTTT
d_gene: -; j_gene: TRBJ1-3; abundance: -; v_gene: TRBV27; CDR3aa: CASSQWAGAENTIYF; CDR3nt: TGTGCCAGCAGCCAGTGGGCAGGGGCGGAAAACACCATATATTTT
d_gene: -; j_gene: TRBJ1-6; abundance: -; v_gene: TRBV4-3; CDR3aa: CASSQSGVTLGEPLHF; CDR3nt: TGCGCCAGCAGCCAGTCGGGGGTAACGCTAGGAGAACCCCTCCACTTT
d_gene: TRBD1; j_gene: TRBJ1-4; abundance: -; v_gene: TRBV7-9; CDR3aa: CASSQPQTGGNEKLFF; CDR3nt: TGTGCCAGCAGCCAACCCCAGACAGGGGGAAATGAAAAACTGTTTTTT
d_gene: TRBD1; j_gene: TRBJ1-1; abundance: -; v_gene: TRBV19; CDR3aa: CASSPTGVFPEAFF; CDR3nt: TGTGCCAGTAGCCCGACAGGGGTTTTCCCTGAAGCTTTCTTT
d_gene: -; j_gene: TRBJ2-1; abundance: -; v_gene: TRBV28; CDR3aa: CASSSPTGTYNEQFF; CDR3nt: TGTGCCAGCAGTTCTCCGACAGGTACCTACAATGAGCAGTTCTTC
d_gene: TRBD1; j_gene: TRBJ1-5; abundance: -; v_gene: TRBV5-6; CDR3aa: CASSLGDRSQPQHF; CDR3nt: TGTGCCAGCAGCTTGGGGGACAGGTCACAGCCCCAGCATTTT
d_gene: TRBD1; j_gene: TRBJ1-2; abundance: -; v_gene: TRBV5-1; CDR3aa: CASSFGQGAGYTF; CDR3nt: TGCGCCAGCAGCTTCGGACAGGGGGCTGGCTACACCTTC
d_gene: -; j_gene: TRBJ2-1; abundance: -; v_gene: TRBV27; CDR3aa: CASSLTGFYNEQFF; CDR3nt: TGTGCCAGCAGTCTGACAGGATTCTACAATGAGCAGTTCTTC
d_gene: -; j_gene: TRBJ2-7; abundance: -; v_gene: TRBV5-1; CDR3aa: CASCGGPELGEQYF; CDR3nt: TGCGCCAGTTGTGGAGGGCCGGAGCTGGGAGAGCAGTACTTC
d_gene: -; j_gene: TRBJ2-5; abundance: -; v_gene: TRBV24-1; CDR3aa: CATSATGKETQYF; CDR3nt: TGTGCCACCAGTGCGACAGGTAAAGAGACCCAGTACTTC
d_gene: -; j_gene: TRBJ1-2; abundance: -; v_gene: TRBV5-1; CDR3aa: CASSLGAGYGYGYTF; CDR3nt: TGCGCCAGCAGCTTGGGGGCAGGGTACGGCTATGGCTACACCTTC
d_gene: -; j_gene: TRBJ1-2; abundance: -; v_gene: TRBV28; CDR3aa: CASGTTGPNYGYTF; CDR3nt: TGTGCCAGCGGCACCACAGGGCCTAACTATGGCTACACCTTC
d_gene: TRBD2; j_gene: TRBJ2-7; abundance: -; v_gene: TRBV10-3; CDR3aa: CAISAKREGNEQYF; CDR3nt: TGTGCCATCAGTGCCAAGCGGGAGGGGAACGAGCAGTACTTC
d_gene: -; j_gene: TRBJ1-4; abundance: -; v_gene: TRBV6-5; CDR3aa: CASSLRATNEKLFF; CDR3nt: TGTGCCAGCAGTTTAAGAGCAACTAATGAAAAACTGTTTTTT
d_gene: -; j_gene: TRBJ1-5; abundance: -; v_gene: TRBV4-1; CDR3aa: CASSQLPGGPQHF; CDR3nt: TGCGCCAGCAGCCAGTTACCCGGTGGGCCCCAGCATTTT
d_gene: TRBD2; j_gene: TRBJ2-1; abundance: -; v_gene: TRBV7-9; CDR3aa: CASSLLGLAGEMDEQFF; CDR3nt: TGTGCCAGCAGCTTATTAGGCCTAGCGGGAGAGATGGATGAGCAGTTCTTC
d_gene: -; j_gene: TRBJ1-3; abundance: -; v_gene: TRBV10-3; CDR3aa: CSSGSGNTIYF; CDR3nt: TGTAGTTCGGGCTCTGGAAACACCATATATTTT
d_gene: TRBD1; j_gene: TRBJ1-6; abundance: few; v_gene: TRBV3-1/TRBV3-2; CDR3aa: CASSQVDRGRLLHF; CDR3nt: TGTGCCAGCAGCCAAGTCGACAGGGGGAGACTCCTCCACTTT
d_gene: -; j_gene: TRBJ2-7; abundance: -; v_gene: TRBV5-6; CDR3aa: CASSLRYEQYF; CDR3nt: TGTGCCAGCAGCCTTCGCTACGAGCAGTACTTC
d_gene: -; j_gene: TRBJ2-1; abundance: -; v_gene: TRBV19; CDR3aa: CASSQTAGYNEQFF; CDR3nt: TGTGCCAGTAGCCAGACGGCGGGCTACAATGAGCAGTTCTTC
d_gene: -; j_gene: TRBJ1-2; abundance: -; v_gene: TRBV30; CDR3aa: CAWSVGGERGYTF; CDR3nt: TGTGCCTGGAGTGTAGGAGGGGAGCGGGGCTACACCTTC
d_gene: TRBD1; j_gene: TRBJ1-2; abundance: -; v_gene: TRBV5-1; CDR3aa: CASSLRGQGTRGNYGYTF; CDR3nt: TGCGCCAGCAGCCTCCGAGGACAGGGGACCCGAGGTAACTATGGCTACACCTTC
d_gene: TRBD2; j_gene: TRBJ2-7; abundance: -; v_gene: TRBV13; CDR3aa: CASGTSGRNSYEQYF; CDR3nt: TGTGCCAGCGGGACTAGCGGGAGGAACTCCTACGAGCAGTACTTC
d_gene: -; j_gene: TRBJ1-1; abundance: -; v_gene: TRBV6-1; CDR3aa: CASSDRPGVVTEAFF; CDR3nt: TGTGCCAGCAGTGACCGTCCAGGGGTTGTCACTGAAGCTTTCTTT
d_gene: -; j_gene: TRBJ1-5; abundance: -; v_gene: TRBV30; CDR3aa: CAWSKTPYSNQPQHF; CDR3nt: TGTGCCTGGAGTAAGACACCGTATAGCAATCAGCCCCAGCATTTT
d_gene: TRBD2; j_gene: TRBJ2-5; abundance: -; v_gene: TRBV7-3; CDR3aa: CASSLTAGGPETQYF; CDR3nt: TGTGCCAGCAGCTTAACAGCGGGAGGGCCGGAGACCCAGTACTTC
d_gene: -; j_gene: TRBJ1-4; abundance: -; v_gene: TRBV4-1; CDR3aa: CASRPDSVNEKLFF; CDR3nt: TGCGCCAGCAGGCCGGACAGCGTTAATGAAAAACTGTTTTTT
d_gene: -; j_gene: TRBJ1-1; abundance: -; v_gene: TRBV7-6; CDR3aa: CASSLSSGEQGLVTEAFF; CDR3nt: TGTGCCAGCAGCTTATCTTCGGGTGAACAGGGTTTAGTCACTGAAGCTTTCTTT
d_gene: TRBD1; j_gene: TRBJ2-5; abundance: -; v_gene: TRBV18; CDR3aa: CASSPPRGRQYQETQYF; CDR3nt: TGTGCCAGCTCACCTCCGAGGGGGCGCCAGTACCAAGAGACCCAGTACTTC
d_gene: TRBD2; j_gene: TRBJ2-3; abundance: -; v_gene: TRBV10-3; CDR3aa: CAISSWGTSGDGTDTQYF; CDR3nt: TGTGCCATCAGTTCGTGGGGAACTAGCGGGGACGGCACAGATACGCAGTATTTT
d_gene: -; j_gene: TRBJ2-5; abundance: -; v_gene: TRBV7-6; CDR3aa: CASSLDEGPGTQYF; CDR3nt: TGTGCCAGCAGCTTAGATGAGGGTCCGGGGACCCAGTACTTC
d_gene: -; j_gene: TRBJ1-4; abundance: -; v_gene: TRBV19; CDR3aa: CASSKGKTNEKLFF; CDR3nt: TGTGCCAGTAGTAAGGGGAAGACTAATGAAAAACTGTTTTTT